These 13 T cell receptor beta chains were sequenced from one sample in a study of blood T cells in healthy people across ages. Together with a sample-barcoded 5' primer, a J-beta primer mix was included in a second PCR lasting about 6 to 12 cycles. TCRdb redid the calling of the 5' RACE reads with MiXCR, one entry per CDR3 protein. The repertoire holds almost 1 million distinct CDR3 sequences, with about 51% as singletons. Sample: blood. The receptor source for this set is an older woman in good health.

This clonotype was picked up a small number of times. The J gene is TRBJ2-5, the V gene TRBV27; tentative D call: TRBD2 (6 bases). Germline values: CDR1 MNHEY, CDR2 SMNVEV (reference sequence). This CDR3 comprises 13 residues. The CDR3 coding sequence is TGTGTTTGGGGCGGGATGGGCCAAGAGACCCAGTACTTC. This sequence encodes CVWGGMGQETQYF.

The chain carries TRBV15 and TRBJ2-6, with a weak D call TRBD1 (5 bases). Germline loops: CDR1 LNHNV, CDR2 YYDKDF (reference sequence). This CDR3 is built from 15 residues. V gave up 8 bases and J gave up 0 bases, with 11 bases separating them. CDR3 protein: CATRPRASGANVLTF. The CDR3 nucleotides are TGTGCCACCCGTCCCAGGGCCTCTGGGGCCAACGTCCTGACTTTC.

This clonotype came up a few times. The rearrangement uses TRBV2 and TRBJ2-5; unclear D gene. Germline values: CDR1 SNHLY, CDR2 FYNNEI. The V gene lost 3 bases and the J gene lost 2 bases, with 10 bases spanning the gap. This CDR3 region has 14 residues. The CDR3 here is CASSEIAIQETQYF. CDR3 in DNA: TGTGCCAGCAGTGAGATAGCCATTCAAGAGACCCAGTACTTC.

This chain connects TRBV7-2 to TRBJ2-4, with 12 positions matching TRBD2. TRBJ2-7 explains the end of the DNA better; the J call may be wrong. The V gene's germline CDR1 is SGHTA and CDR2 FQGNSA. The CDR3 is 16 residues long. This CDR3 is CASSLGATSGGYEQYF. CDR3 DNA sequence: TGTGCCAGCAGCTTAGGTGCGACTAGCGGGGGCTACGAGCAGTACTTC.

The CDR3 reads CASSQSSGQETQYF. The CDR3 bases are TGTGCCAGCAGCCAATCTAGCGGCCAAGAGACCCAGTACTTC. The chain uses TRBV4-2 and TRBJ2-5; TRBD2 matches 7 bases. V trimming: 2 bases; J trimming: 1 base; junction bases outside the gene matches: 1. This CDR3 is built from 14 residues. The V gene's germline CDR1 is LGHNA and CDR2 YNFKEQ.

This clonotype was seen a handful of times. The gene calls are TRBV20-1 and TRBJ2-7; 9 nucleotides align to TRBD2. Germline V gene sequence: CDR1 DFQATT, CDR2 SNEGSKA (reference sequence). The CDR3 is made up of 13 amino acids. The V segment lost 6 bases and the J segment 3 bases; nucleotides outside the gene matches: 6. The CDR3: CSAPTSGNYEQYF. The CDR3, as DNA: TGCAGTGCCCCGACTAGCGGAAACTACGAGCAGTACTTC.

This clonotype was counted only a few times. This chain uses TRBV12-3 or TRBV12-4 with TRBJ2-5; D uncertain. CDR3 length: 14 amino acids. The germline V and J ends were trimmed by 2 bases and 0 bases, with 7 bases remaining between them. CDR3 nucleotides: TGTGCCAGCAGTTTAAACAGTTACCAAGAGACCCAGTACTTC. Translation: CASSLNSYQETQYF.

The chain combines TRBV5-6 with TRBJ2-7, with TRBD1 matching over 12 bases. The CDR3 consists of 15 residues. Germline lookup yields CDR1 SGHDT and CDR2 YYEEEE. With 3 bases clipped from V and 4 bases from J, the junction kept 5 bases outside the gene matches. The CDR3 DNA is TGTGCCAGCAGCTCCGGGACAGGGGGCTTTTACGAGCAGTACTTC. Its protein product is CASSSGTGGFYEQYF.

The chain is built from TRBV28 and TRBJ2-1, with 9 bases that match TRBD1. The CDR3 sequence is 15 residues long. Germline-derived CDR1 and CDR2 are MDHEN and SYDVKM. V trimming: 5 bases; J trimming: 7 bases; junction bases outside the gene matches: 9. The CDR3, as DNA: TGTGCCAGCAGTCCCTGGGACAGGGCTCGGAATGAGCAGTTCTTC. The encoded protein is CASSPWDRARNEQFF.

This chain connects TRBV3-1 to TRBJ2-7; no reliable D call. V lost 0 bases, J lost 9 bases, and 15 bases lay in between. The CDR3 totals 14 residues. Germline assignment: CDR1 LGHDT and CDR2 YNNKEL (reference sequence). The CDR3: CASSQDSRLTGQYF. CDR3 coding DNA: TGTGCCAGCAGCCAAGATTCACGTCTGACGGGGCAGTACTTC.

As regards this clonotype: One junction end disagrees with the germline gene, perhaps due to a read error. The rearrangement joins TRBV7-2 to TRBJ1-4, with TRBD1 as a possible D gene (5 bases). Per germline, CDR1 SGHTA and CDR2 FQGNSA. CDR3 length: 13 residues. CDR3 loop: CVSSSVRGEKLFF. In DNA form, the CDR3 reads TGTGTCAGCAGCTCCGTACGGGGGGAAAAACTGTTTTTT.

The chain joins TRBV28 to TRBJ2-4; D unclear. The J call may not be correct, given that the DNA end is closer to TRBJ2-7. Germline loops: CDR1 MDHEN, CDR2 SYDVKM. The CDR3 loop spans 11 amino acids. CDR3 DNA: TGTGCCAGCAGGCTCCAGTACGAGCAGTACTTC. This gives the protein CASRLQYEQYF.

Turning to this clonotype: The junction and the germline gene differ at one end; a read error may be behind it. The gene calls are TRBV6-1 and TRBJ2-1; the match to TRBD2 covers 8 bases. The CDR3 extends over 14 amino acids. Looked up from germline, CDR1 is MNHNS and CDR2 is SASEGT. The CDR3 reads CTSRSSGNFYEQFF. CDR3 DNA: TGTACCAGCAGGAGTAGCGGGAACTTCTATGAGCAGTTCTTC.